Following are 15 T cell receptor beta chains from one sample sequenced in a study of human thymus T cells. Resections that were taken during corrective heart surgery supplied the thymus tissue. Profiled with immunoSEQ multiplex PCR; TCRdb holds only in-frame clones, not every one. This sample has around 130,000 clones, with around 94% found just once. Input material: thymus tissue. The receptor source for this set is a boy in the first two years of life with a congenital heart defect but otherwise immunologically healthy.

The V gene is TRBV6-5, the J gene TRBJ2-1, with D perhaps TRBD2 (6 bases). This CDR3 has 14 amino acids. The V and J ends lost 2 bases and 9 bases respectively, with 14 bases between them. Germline CDR1 MNHEY, CDR2 SVGAGI. The CDR3 DNA is TGTGCCAGCAGTTACGATCGGAGGGGTGGTGAGCAGTTCTTC. Residues: CASSYDRRGGEQFF.

V gene TRBV27 combines with J gene TRBJ2-7; D is unclear. V was cut by 8 bases and J by 3 bases, with 14 bases left in between. This CDR3 region has 13 residues. Germline V CDR1 and CDR2: MNHEY, SMNVEV (reference sequence). The DNA for the CDR3 is TGTGCCAGCCGAAGGGCGGATAACTACGAGCAGTACTTC. Translating it yields CASRRADNYEQYF.

The J gene is TRBJ2-5, the V gene TRBV27; TRBD2 agrees at 9 bases. Germline V gene data show CDR1 as MNHEY and CDR2 as SMNVEV (reference sequence). After removal of 5 bases from V and 5 bases from J, the junction contained 6 bases not matched to a gene. The CDR3 has 14 residues. The CDR3 sequence: CASSPLAGEETQYF. The CDR3 DNA sequence: TGTGCCAGCAGTCCTTTAGCGGGGGAGGAGACCCAGTACTTC.

The chain employs TRBV11-2 and TRBJ1-3; TRBD1 might be the D (5 bases). This CDR3 has 17 amino acids. Germline CDR1 SGHAT, CDR2 FQNNGV. The ends were cut back, 0 bases at V and 6 bases at J, with 18 bases in the middle. The CDR3 DNA follows: TGTGCCAGCAGCTTAGAGGAGAGGTCGCAGGGAGAAAACACCATATATTTT. Its protein product is CASSLEERSQGENTIYF.

The chain combines TRBV12-2 with TRBJ2-7; TRBD2, the D gene given by the table, was not confirmed from the DNA. TRBV12-2 is a known pseudogene. The CDR3 totals 13 residues. CDR3 DNA sequence: TGTGCAAGTCGCCCCGGGAATTCCTACGAGCAGTACTTC. Amino acids: CASRPGNSYEQYF.

V and J are TRBV9 and TRBJ1-3; D unresolved. Germline V CDR1 and CDR2: SGDLS, YYNGEE. The length of the CDR3 is 16 residues. Trimming took 4 bases from V and 3 from J, leaving 17 bases between them. CDR3 sequence reads: CASSTPRRAGGNTIYF. The DNA of the CDR3 is TGTGCCAGCAGCACCCCTCGGAGGGCAGGTGGAAACACCATATATTTT.

The J gene is TRBJ2-7, the V gene TRBV5-1; TRBD2 is a possible D gene (5 bases). Per the germline V gene, CDR1 is SGHRS and CDR2 is YFSETQ. V gave up 0 bases and J gave up 6 bases, with 16 bases separating them. There are 15 residues in the CDR3. The CDR3 DNA follows: TGCGCCAGCAGCTTGGGTATGGCTAGCCTCGGCGAGCAGTACTTC. The encoded protein is CASSLGMASLGEQYF.

The CDR3 nucleotides read TGTGCCAGCAGCCAAGAGGCGGAGGACAGGGGAGGAACTGAAGCTTTCTTT. Its protein is CASSQEAEDRGGTEAFF. This chain links TRBV14 with TRBJ1-1; TRBD1 matches 9 bases. The CDR3 loop spans 17 amino acids. After removal of 0 bases from V and 5 bases from J, the junction contained 10 bases not matched to a gene. Germline lookup yields CDR1 SGHDN and CDR2 FVKESK.

The gene calls are TRBV27 and TRBJ1-2, with D perhaps matching TRBD1 (5 bases). Germline CDR1 reads MNHEY; CDR2 reads SMNVEV (reference sequence). Trimming took 5 bases from V and 4 from J, leaving 11 bases between them. The CDR3 has 13 residues. CDR3 sequence (DNA): TGTGCCAGCAGTCCCGGGACGTTCTATGGCTACACCTTC. Translating gives CASSPGTFYGYTF.

In regard to this clone: The same CDR3 arises from other DNA sequences in this sample as well. This chain connects TRBV7-9 to TRBJ2-2, with 8 bases that match TRBD2. The CDR3 runs to 16 residues. From germline, CDR1 is SEHNR and CDR2 FQNEAQ (reference sequence). V was pared by 2 bases and J by 1 base, with 3 bases of the junction left unmatched. As DNA, the CDR3 is TGTGCCAGCAGCTTAACGGGAGGGAGGAACACCGGGGAGCTGTTTTTT. Its translation: CASSLTGGRNTGELFF.

This chain connects TRBV4-2 to TRBJ2-4; 8 bases align to TRBD2. V lost 0 bases to trimming and J lost 6 bases; unmatched junction nucleotides: 13. The CDR3 is 18 residues long. From germline, CDR1 is LGHNA and CDR2 YNFKEQ. The CDR3 region is CASSQDSIVAGGRNIQYF. In DNA form, the CDR3 reads TGTGCCAGCAGCCAAGATTCAATTGTGGCGGGGGGTCGAAACATTCAGTACTTC.

Only a few counts were recorded for this clone. The rearrangement uses TRBV11-2 and TRBJ2-3; D possibly uses TRBD1 or TRBD2 (5 bases each). The CDR3 covers 15 residues. CDR1 SGHAT and CDR2 FQNNGV come from the germline V gene. With 5 bases removed from V and 4 bases from J, the gap between germline ends came to 16 bases. The CDR3 DNA follows: TGTGCCAGCAGCCCCGCCAGAGGGGCCTCAGATACGCAGTATTTT. Translated: CASSPARGASDTQYF.

The chain carries TRBV28 and TRBJ2-3; 8 bases match TRBD2. This CDR3 comprises 13 residues. The V gene end was trimmed by 6 bases and the J gene end by 5 bases; junction bases not matched to a gene: 4. Per the germline V gene, CDR1 is MDHEN and CDR2 is SYDVKM. CDR3 DNA sequence: TGTGCCAGCAGCGGGGGGGCCAGAGATACGCAGTATTTT. Residues: CASSGGARDTQYF.

The chain links TRBV20-1 to TRBJ2-5; D might be TRBD1 or TRBD2, each matching 6 bases. V was cut by 3 bases and J by 11 bases, with 13 bases left in between. This CDR3 spans 11 amino acids. Germline V gives CDR1 DFQATT, CDR2 SNEGSKA (reference sequence). The DNA for the CDR3 is TGCAGTGCTAGCGGAAGGGGGGAGCAGTACTTC. Translation: CSASGRGEQYF.

The rearrangement links TRBV11-3 to TRBJ2-5; tentative D call: TRBD1 (5 bases). Germline loops: CDR1 SGHNT, CDR2 YENEEA. The CDR3 totals 18 residues. Trimming pared 0 bases from V and 2 bases from J, leaving 19 bases between. The CDR3 DNA reads as TGTGCCAGCAGCTTAGATTTTAGGACAAAACAAGGGCAAGAGACCCAGTACTTC. This translates into CASSLDFRTKQGQETQYF.